One and the same sample provided the 5 T cell receptor beta chains below, sequenced in a study of blood T cells in healthy people across ages. A sample-barcoded 5' primer and a J-beta primer mix were used in a second PCR of about 7 to 12 cycles. TCRdb reanalysed the 5' RACE reads using MiXCR and keeps one entry per CDR3 protein. The sample lists about a million distinct CDR3 sequences, around 54% occurring once. Sequencing input: blood. The receptors originated from a woman aged 60-75 years in good health.

The chain carries TRBV20-1 and TRBJ2-1; TRBD1 matches at 7 bases. This CDR3 has 13 residues. Germline lookup yields CDR1 DFQATT and CDR2 SNEGSKA (reference sequence). Trimming cost V 3 bases and J 11 bases; bases outside gene matches: 10. This CDR3 is CSASRGLGEKQFF. CDR3 DNA sequence: TGCAGTGCTAGTAGGGGGCTCGGGGAGAAGCAGTTCTTC.

This clonotype was counted only a few times. The rearrangement joins TRBV7-6 to TRBJ1-1; D is uncertain. Trimming removed 2 bases at V and 1 base at J, with 8 bases between. Germline CDR1 reads SGHVS; CDR2 reads FNYEAQ. This CDR3 has 14 amino acids. The CDR3 coding sequence is TGTGCCAGCAGCTTAACACACTGGAACACTGAAGCTTTCTTT. Protein product: CASSLTHWNTEAFF.

V usage is TRBV7-2 and J usage is TRBJ2-3; 13 bases match TRBD2. Germline-derived CDR1 and CDR2 are SGHTA and FQGNSA. The CDR3 runs 20 residues. V trimming: 5 bases; J trimming: 2 bases; junction bases outside the gene matches: 16. CDR3 loop: CASSQPKGLAGLPSTDTQYF. As DNA, the CDR3 is TGTGCCAGCAGCCAGCCCAAGGGACTAGCGGGACTCCCGTCCACAGATACGCAGTATTTT. Looking up the rest from reference TRBV7-2 and TRBJ2-3 gives the full variable domain: GAGVSQSPSNKVTEKGKDVELRCDPISGHTALYWYRQSLGQGLEFLIYFQGNSAPDKSGLPSDRFSAERTGGSVSTLTIQRTQQEDSAVYLCASSQPKGLAGLPSTDTQYFGPGTRLTVL.

CDR3 sequence reads: CSTKPPGGRTMNEQFF. Here the CDR3 DNA reads TGCAGTACGAAGCCCCCCGGCGGGAGGACGATGAATGAGCAGTTCTTC. The chain employs TRBV20-1 and TRBJ2-1; 8 nucleotides line up with TRBD2. J lost 7 bases, V lost 8 bases, and 19 bases had no gene match. The CDR3 length is 16 residues. Germline V gene lookup returns CDR1 DFQATT and CDR2 SNEGSKA (reference sequence).

The rearrangement uses TRBV7-9 and TRBJ2-5, with 7 positions matching TRBD2. The junction had 8 bases not matched to a gene; V was cut back by 3 bases and J by 4 bases. In germline, CDR1 is SEHNR, CDR2 FQNEAQ (reference sequence). The CDR3 consists of 15 residues. CDR3 region: CASSFGAGFGETQYF. In nucleotides, the CDR3 is TGTGCCAGCAGCTTCGGAGCGGGATTCGGAGAGACCCAGTACTTC.